Below, one T cell receptor beta chain is given with its context. Its antigen is undetermined. Through a sample-barcoded 5' primer and a J-beta primer mix, a second PCR was run for roughly 6 to 11 cycles. TCRdb fed the 5' RACE reads into MiXCR, producing one record per CDR3 protein. The data contain 1.6 million or so distinct CDR3 sequences, roughly 32% of them singletons. This record comes from a study of blood T cells in healthy people across ages. Study results and limitations: It was the long-lived donors that had more naive CD4+ cells and higher diversity than aged donors.

In germline, CDR1 is DFQATT, CDR2 SNEGSKA (reference sequence). The CDR3 runs to 13 residues. Between the trimmed V and J ends, which lost 2 bases and 3 bases, there was a span of 11 bases. The source material was blood. This TCR came from a woman between 25 and 40 years old in good health. The V and J genes are TRBV20-1 and TRBJ2-7; the D gene could be TRBD1 or TRBD2 (6 bases each). CDR3 nucleotide sequence: TGCAGTGCTAGACCGGGGGCGAACTACGAGCAGTACTTC. Its translation is CSARPGANYEQYF.